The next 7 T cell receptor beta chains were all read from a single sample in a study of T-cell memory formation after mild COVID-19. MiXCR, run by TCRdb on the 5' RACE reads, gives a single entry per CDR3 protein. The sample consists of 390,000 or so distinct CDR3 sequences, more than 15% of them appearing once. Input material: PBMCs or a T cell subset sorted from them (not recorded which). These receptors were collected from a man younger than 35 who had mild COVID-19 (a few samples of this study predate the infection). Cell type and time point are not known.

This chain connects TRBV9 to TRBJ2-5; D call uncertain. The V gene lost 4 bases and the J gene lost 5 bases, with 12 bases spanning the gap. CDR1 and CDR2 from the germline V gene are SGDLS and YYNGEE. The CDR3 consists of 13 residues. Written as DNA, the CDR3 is TGTGCCAGCAGCCCGTCCCCCCCCGAGACCCAGTACTTC. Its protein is CASSPSPPETQYF.

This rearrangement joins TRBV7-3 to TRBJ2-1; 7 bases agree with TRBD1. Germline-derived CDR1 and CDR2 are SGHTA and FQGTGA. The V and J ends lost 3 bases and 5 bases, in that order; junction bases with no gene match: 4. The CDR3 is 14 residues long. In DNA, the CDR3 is TGTGCCAGCAGCTTTGGGACAGACAACAATGAGCAGTTCTTC. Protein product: CASSFGTDNNEQFF.

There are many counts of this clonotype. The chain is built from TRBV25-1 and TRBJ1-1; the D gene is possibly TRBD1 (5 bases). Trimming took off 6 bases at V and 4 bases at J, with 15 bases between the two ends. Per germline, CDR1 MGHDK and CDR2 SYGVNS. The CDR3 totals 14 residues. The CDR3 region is CASSEGVSVTEAFF. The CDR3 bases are TGTGCCAGCAGCGAAGGGGTGTCCGTCACTGAAGCTTTCTTT.

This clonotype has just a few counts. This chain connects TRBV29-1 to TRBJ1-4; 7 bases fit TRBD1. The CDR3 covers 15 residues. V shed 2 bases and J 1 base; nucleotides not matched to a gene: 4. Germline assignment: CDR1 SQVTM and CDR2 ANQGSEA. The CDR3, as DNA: TGCAGCGTTGAAAAGGGGGCAGGAACTAATGAAAAACTGTTTTTT. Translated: CSVEKGAGTNEKLFF.

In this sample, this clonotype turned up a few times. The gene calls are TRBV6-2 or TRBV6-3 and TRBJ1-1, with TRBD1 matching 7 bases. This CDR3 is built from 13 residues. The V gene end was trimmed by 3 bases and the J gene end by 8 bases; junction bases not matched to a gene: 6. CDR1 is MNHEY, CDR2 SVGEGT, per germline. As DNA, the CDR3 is TGTGCCAGCAGTTATGACAGGGCCATCGAAGCTTTCTTT. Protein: CASSYDRAIEAFF.

The CDR3: CASSAPGGAYEQYF. The CDR3 coding sequence is TGTGCCAGCAGCGCGCCGGGAGGAGCCTACGAGCAGTACTTC. The chain carries TRBV6-6 and TRBJ2-7, with 7 positions matching TRBD2. The J segment lost 2 bases and the V segment lost 6 bases, leaving 7 bases of the junction unmatched. The CDR3 consists of 14 residues. CDR1 is MNHNY and CDR2 is SVGAGI in the germline V gene (reference sequence).

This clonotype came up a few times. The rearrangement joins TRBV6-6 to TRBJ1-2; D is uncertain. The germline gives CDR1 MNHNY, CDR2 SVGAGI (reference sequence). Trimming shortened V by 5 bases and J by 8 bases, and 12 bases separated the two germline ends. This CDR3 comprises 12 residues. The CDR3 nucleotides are TGTGCCAGCAGTAACGGGTTAGGAGGCTACACCTTC. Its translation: CASSNGLGGYTF.